The sequence of this T cell receptor (beta chain) was determined in a study of T cell changes during pregnancy in multiple sclerosis. Using immunoSEQ multiplex PCR, the repertoire was profiled, and TCRdb retains in-frame clones only, with some absent. This table has 80,000 to 100,000 clones, over 85% appearing once. The V gene's germline CDR1 is GTSNPN and CDR2 SVGIG (reference sequence). V lost 0 bases to trimming and J lost 9 bases; unmatched junction nucleotides: 5. This CDR3 spans 14 amino acids. The rearrangement joins TRBV30 to TRBJ2-1; TRBD2 matches 10 bases. The sequence was obtained from a female donor with multiple sclerosis, enrolled in a pregnancy study. Here the sequenced sample was peripheral blood, taken after pregnancy. CDR3 nucleotides: TGTGCCTGGAGTGTACTAGCGGGATCGGGTGAGCAGTTCTTC. Translating it yields CAWSVLAGSGEQFF.